The clone carrying this T cell receptor beta chain was recorded a few times. Its target is unknown. A second roughly 6 to 12 cycle PCR used barcoded and J-beta primers. TCRdb itself ran the 5' RACE reads through MiXCR, one entry per CDR3 protein. Among fewer than 750,000 distinct CDR3 sequences listed, approximately 52% were seen once. Germline assignment: CDR1 DFQATT and CDR2 SNEGSKA (reference sequence). The CDR3 is 14 residues long. V was pared by 4 bases and J by 11 bases, with 23 bases between. This sample was included in a study of blood T cells in healthy people across ages. Study-level points and caveats: Across the age range, TCR beta diversity per million T cells fell in a roughly linear way.

Per sample, extraction of total RNA gave at least 5 micrograms in every case. This receptor was obtained from a woman older than 75 in good health. The specimen sequenced was blood. The chain has TRBV20-1 and TRBJ2-5; D might be TRBD1 or TRBD2, each matching 6 bases. The CDR3 sequence: CSAIGLRGANEQYF. DNA of the CDR3: TGCAGTGCTATCGGGCTTAGGGGGGCCAATGAGCAGTACTTC.